Below, 26 T cell receptor beta chains from the same sample are listed, as sequenced in a study of blood T cell repertoires in COVID-19. The table came from immunoSEQ multiplex PCR; TCRdb's copy has only in-frame clones and leaves some out. This table has roughly 170,000 clones, almost 80% appearing once. Sequencing input: PBMCs or T cells enriched from blood (not recorded which). These receptors came from a woman in her forties or fifties who had recovered from COVID-19.

This clone showed up just once. The chain is built from TRBV11-2 and TRBJ2-2; the D gene is possibly TRBD1 (5 bases). Germline CDR1 reads SGHAT; CDR2 reads FQNNGV. The CDR3 runs to 12 residues. The V and J ends lost 5 bases and 8 bases respectively, with 9 bases between them. The DNA of the CDR3 is TGTGCCAGCAGCCCAGGGTCGGGGGAGCTGTTTTTT. Amino acid sequence: CASSPGSGELFF.

This clone showed up just a few times. The V call is TRBV4-3, the J call TRBJ2-7; no clear D. The V and J ends lost 0 bases and 2 bases respectively, with 8 bases between them. The CDR3 sequence is 14 residues long. The germline V gene has CDR1 LGHNA and CDR2 YSLEER. Here the CDR3 DNA reads TGCGCCAGCAGCCAAGATAGGCGGACCTACGAGCAGTACTTC. The encoded protein is CASSQDRRTYEQYF.

The V call is TRBV5-1, the J call TRBJ1-5; 9 bases are a match to TRBD1. Germline V lookup: CDR1 SGHRS, CDR2 YFSETQ. The CDR3 is 15 amino acids. The J segment lost 4 bases and the V segment lost 0 bases, leaving 2 bases of the junction unmatched. The CDR3, as DNA: TGCGCCAGCAGCTTGGGGACAGGGGTAAATCAGCCCCAGCATTTT. Translation gives CASSLGTGVNQPQHF.

This clone was found a few times. The chain carries TRBV7-9 and TRBJ2-1; D call uncertain. The germline V gene encodes CDR1 SEHNR and CDR2 FQNEAQ (reference sequence). The CDR3 contains 13 residues. Trimming took off 5 bases at V and 1 base at J, with 6 bases between the two ends. CDR3: CASSPNSYNEQFF. The DNA of the CDR3 is TGTGCCAGCAGCCCCAATTCCTACAATGAGCAGTTCTTC.

The gene calls are TRBV7-2 and TRBJ2-1; D remains unclear. Germline lookup yields CDR1 SGHTA and CDR2 FQGNSA. There are 11 residues in the CDR3. V was cut by 8 bases and J by 4 bases, with 6 bases left in between. In DNA form, the CDR3 reads TGTGCCAGCTCGGGTTACAATGAGCAGTTCTTC. Translation: CASSGYNEQFF.

The chain uses TRBV20-1 and TRBJ2-1; D not resolved. The germline V and J ends were trimmed by 8 bases and 4 bases, with 9 bases remaining between them. Germline CDR1 DFQATT, CDR2 SNEGSKA (reference sequence). The CDR3 loop spans 11 amino acids. This chain's CDR3 is CSTQSYNEQFF. The DNA of the CDR3 is TGCAGTACTCAATCTTACAATGAGCAGTTCTTC.

The V and J genes are TRBV2 and TRBJ2-3, with TRBD2 identical over 8 bases. Trimming at V came to 8 bases and at J to 2 bases, leaving 9 bases not matched to a gene. The CDR3 consists of 15 residues. The germline V gene encodes CDR1 SNHLY and CDR2 FYNNEI. The CDR3 loop reads CASSRLAPDTDTQYF. In DNA, the CDR3 is TGTGCCAGCTCACGACTAGCGCCCGACACAGATACGCAGTATTTT.

CDR3 loop: CASSEPARPGYGYTF. CDR3 coding DNA: TGTGCCAGCAGTGAACCCGCCAGACCGGGATATGGCTACACCTTC. The chain uses TRBV2 and TRBJ1-2; D not resolved. CDR3 size: 15 residues. Trimming pared 2 bases from V and 5 bases from J, leaving 15 bases between. Germline V gives CDR1 SNHLY, CDR2 FYNNEI.

This clone has only a few counts. V gene TRBV6-1 combines with J gene TRBJ1-3; tentatively, D is TRBD1 (5 bases). Trimming left V 0 bases short and J 2 bases short, with 11 bases between. Germline V gene lookup returns CDR1 MNHNS and CDR2 SASEGT. CDR3 length: 16 residues. The chain's CDR3 is CASSEAEGAAGNTIYF. The CDR3 coding sequence is TGTGCCAGCAGTGAAGCGGAAGGGGCGGCTGGAAACACCATATATTTT.

This chain joins TRBV7-2 and TRBJ2-7, with 10 bases aligning to TRBD1. J was trimmed by 5 bases and V by 2 bases; bases with no gene match: 6. Germline values: CDR1 SGHTA, CDR2 FQGNSA. CDR3 size: 15 residues. CDR3 sequence: CASSLLRDRGHEQYF. The CDR3 DNA reads TGTGCCAGCAGCTTACTCCGGGACAGGGGCCACGAGCAGTACTTC.

This rearrangement joins TRBV6-1 to TRBJ1-4; D remains unclear. V lost 2 bases and J 8 bases, leaving 6 bases between the germline ends. The CDR3 extends over 12 amino acids. Germline assignment: CDR1 MNHNS and CDR2 SASEGT. The CDR3 reads CASSERGEKLFF. For the CDR3, the DNA is TGTGCCAGCAGTGAAAGAGGGGAAAAACTGTTTTTT.

The chain carries TRBV30 and TRBJ2-7; possibly TRBD2 for D (5 bases). V was trimmed by 3 bases and J by 0 bases, leaving 9 bases between them. The CDR3 is 13 residues long. Germline CDR1 reads GTSNPN; CDR2 reads SVGIG (reference sequence). The CDR3 DNA sequence: TGTGCCTGGAGAACGGGGAGCTCCTACGAGCAGTACTTC. Translation: CAWRTGSSYEQYF.

The V and J genes are TRBV18 and TRBJ1-1, with 7 bases aligning to TRBD1. CDR1 and CDR2 from the germline V gene are KGHSH and LQKENI. This CDR3 has 12 amino acids. V lost 6 bases and J lost 7; bases outside the gene matches: 5. The CDR3 coding sequence is TGTGCCAGCTCCCGGGACAGAGATGAAGCTTTCTTT. Translating gives CASSRDRDEAFF.

This chain joins TRBV10-1 and TRBJ2-3; D is unresolved. The CDR3 sequence is 12 residues long. Per the germline V gene, CDR1 is WNHNN and CDR2 is SYGVQD (reference sequence). V was trimmed by 6 bases and J by 0 bases, leaving 4 bases between them. CDR3 sequence: CASSPSTDTQYF. The CDR3 nucleotides are TGCGCCAGCAGCCCTAGCACAGATACGCAGTATTTT.

The genes are TRBV28 and TRBJ2-1, with a tentative D call TRBD2 (6 bases). The CDR3 is 16 residues long. The V gene's germline CDR1 is MDHEN and CDR2 SYDVKM. Trimming took 1 base from V and 7 from J, leaving 17 bases between them. CDR3 region: CASSLSSSLAGNEQFF. In DNA, the CDR3 is TGTGCCAGCAGTTTATCGTCTAGCCTTGCGGGGAATGAGCAGTTCTTC.

The genes are TRBV3-1 (or the pseudogene TRBV3-2) and TRBJ1-1; D may be TRBD1 (5 bases). The CDR3 loop spans 13 amino acids. Germline assignment: CDR1 LGHDT and CDR2 YNNKEL (reference sequence). V gave up 6 bases and J gave up 2 bases, with 10 bases separating them. The chain's CDR3 is CASRGGHNTEAFF. DNA of the CDR3: TGTGCCAGCAGGGGCGGACATAACACTGAAGCTTTCTTT.

This clone came up a few times. The J gene is TRBJ1-5, the V gene TRBV5-1; a possible D gene is TRBD1 (6 bases). This CDR3 comprises 14 residues. V dropped 2 bases and J dropped 5 bases, with 11 bases sitting between them. From germline, CDR1 is SGHRS and CDR2 YFSETQ. CDR3 DNA sequence: TGCGCCAGCAGCTTTACAGGGTTGGATCAGCCCCAGCATTTT. This encodes CASSFTGLDQPQHF.

The gene calls are TRBV11-3 and TRBJ2-3, with TRBD1 matching 12 bases. V lost 4 bases to trimming and J lost 10 bases; unmatched junction nucleotides: 9. The CDR3 contains 15 residues. CDR1 and CDR2 from the germline V gene are SGHNT and YENEEA. The CDR3 sequence: CASSYGTGGSHAQYF. The CDR3 DNA sequence: TGTGCCAGCAGCTACGGGACAGGGGGCTCGCATGCGCAGTATTTT.

This chain links TRBV20-1 with TRBJ1-2; no firm D call. The CDR3 is made up of 10 amino acids. Germline values: CDR1 DFQATT, CDR2 SNEGSKA (reference sequence). V gave up 3 bases and J gave up 6 bases, with 5 bases separating them. For the CDR3, the DNA is TGCAGTGCTAGCCGGGATGGCTACACCTTC. Translation gives CSASRDGYTF.

This clone has more than one count but fewer than ten. The chain couples TRBV6-6 to TRBJ1-2; D perhaps matches TRBD1 (5 bases). The V end lost 5 bases, the J end lost 1 base, and 20 bases lay between the germline ends. The CDR3 is made up of 17 amino acids. Germline CDR1 and CDR2: MNHNY and SVGAGI (reference sequence). CDR3 bases: TGTGCCAGCAGTCCATCCCGTAGTGACAGTTATAACTATGGCTACACCTTC. This gives the protein CASSPSRSDSYNYGYTF.

This chain links TRBV30 with TRBJ2-1, with TRBD2 matching over 13 bases. V shed 0 bases, J shed 6 bases, and the junction held 2 bases outside the gene matches. Germline V gene sequence: CDR1 GTSNPN, CDR2 SVGIG (reference sequence). The length of the CDR3 is 15 residues. The CDR3 DNA is TGTGCCTGGAGTGTCGGACTAGCGGGAGTCAATGAGCAGTTCTTC. It translates to CAWSVGLAGVNEQFF.

The chain couples TRBV19 to TRBJ2-7; TRBD2 matches 9 bases. The V gene end was trimmed by 3 bases and the J gene end by 3 bases; junction bases not matched to a gene: 3. CDR3 length: 14 amino acids. CDR1 is LNHDA and CDR2 is SQIVND in the germline V gene (reference sequence). CDR3 amino acids: CASSISGRGYEQYF. Written as DNA, the CDR3 is TGTGCCAGTAGTATTAGCGGGAGAGGCTACGAGCAGTACTTC.

V is TRBV6-1 and J is TRBJ1-1, with a possible D match to TRBD1 (5 bases). Looked up from germline, CDR1 is MNHNS and CDR2 is SASEGT. This CDR3 is 12 amino acids long. Trimming removed 8 bases at V and 1 base at J, with 8 bases between. The CDR3 nucleotides are TGTGCCAGCGCCACAGGGAACACTGAAGCTTTCTTT. It codes for CASATGNTEAFF.

CDR3: CASSPGGYEQYF. CDR3 DNA sequence: TGTGCCAGCAGCCCCGGAGGTTACGAGCAGTACTTC. The V and J genes are TRBV14 and TRBJ2-7; the D gene is possibly TRBD2 (5 bases). Between the trimmed V and J ends, which lost 4 bases and 4 bases, there was a span of 8 bases. The CDR3 is 12 residues long. CDR1 and CDR2 from the germline V gene are SGHDN and FVKESK. Supplemented by reference TRBV14 and TRBJ2-7, the full variable domain reads EAGVTQFPSHSVIEKGQTVTLRCDPISGHDNLYWYRRVMGKEIKFLLHFVKESKQDESGMPNNRFLAERTGGTYSTLKVQPAELEDSGVYFCASSPGGYEQYFGPGTRLTVT.

The chain is built from TRBV5-5 and TRBJ1-5; maybe TRBD1 (6 bases). Trimming stripped 1 base from V and 0 bases from J, with 8 bases between. Per germline, CDR1 SGHKS and CDR2 YYEKEE (reference sequence). The CDR3 covers 15 residues. CDR3 region: CASSLLQGSNQPQHF. In nucleotides, the CDR3 is TGTGCCAGCAGCTTGTTACAGGGTAGCAATCAGCCCCAGCATTTT.

The rearrangement uses TRBV6-7 and TRBJ2-7; 8 positions match TRBD1. Being an ORF, TRBV6-7 has a function that is uncertain. The CDR3 is made up of 16 amino acids. V dropped 7 bases and J dropped 1; count of bases not matched to a gene: 12. CDR3 nucleotide sequence: TGTGCCAGCATCGACAGGGGAGGCTCGTGGTCCTACGAGCAGTACTTC. It codes for CASIDRGGSWSYEQYF.